The 29 T cell receptor beta chains below come from one sample, sequenced in a study of CXCR3-negative and CXCR3-positive naive CD8 T cells. Libraries of TRB cDNA were made by 5' RACE and carried UMIs. TCRdb re-called the 5' RACE reads; one entry per CDR3 protein, DNA not given. In all, the sample yields 55,000 to 70,000 distinct CDR3 sequences. The antigens of these receptors remain unknown. Study-level points and caveats: CXCR3-negative naive cells had less hydrophobic TRB CDR3s than did CXCR3-positive naive cells.

Specimen: naive CXCR3+ CD8+ T cells from blood. Subset denoted: CD45RO-CCR7+CD27+CD95- naive CD8+ T cells expressing CXCR3 (TNR3+). These receptor sequences come from a human donor in good health. Some clones in this sample may be carry-over from other donors' samples.

This chain uses TRBV29-1 with TRBJ2-1. This CDR3 has 15 residues. Germline V lookup: CDR1 SQVTM, CDR2 ANQGSEA. The CDR3 sequence is CSVVSAEDSYNEQFF.

The V gene is TRBV7-9, the J gene TRBJ2-7; TCRdb proposes TRBD2, but this gene call is untestable without DNA. CDR1 SEHNR and CDR2 FQNEAQ come from the germline V gene (reference sequence). This CDR3 is 17 amino acids long. This CDR3 reads CASSTPLQDLSSYEQYF. Together with reference TRBV7-9 and TRBJ2-7, the CDR3 gives the full variable domain: DTGVSQNPRHKITKRGQNVTFRCDPISEHNRLYWYRQTLGQGPEFLTYFQNEAQLEKSRLLSDRFSAERPKGSFSTLEIQRTEQGDSAMYLCASSTPLQDLSSYEQYFGPGTRLTVT.

CDR3: CATSRGRQNNQPQHF. This chain uses TRBV15 with TRBJ1-5; TCRdb reports TRBD1, a call that lacks DNA to check it against. The CDR3 contains 15 residues. Germline CDR1 LNHNV, CDR2 YYDKDF (reference sequence).

The rearrangement uses TRBV29-1 and TRBJ1-5; TCRdb's assignment of TRBD1 cannot be checked, as there is no DNA. CDR3 length equals 13 residues. In germline, CDR1 is SQVTM, CDR2 ANQGSEA. The CDR3 reads CSVGTGGGQPQHF.

The rearrangement links TRBV7-9 to TRBJ1-5; the D gene TCRdb calls, TRBD1, cannot be checked with no DNA. Germline lookup yields CDR1 SEHNR and CDR2 FQNEAQ (reference sequence). The CDR3 is made up of 14 amino acids. CDR3 in amino acids: CASSGTGGGQPQHF.

V gene TRBV7-8 combines with J gene TRBJ2-3. The CDR3 totals 14 residues. Germline V gene lookup returns CDR1 SGHVS and CDR2 FQNEAQ. CDR3 sequence: CASSPFSSTDTQYF.

The CDR3 spells CASSLGHGIADTQYF. The chain employs TRBV11-2 and TRBJ2-3; no DNA is available, so the TRBD1 call from TCRdb remains unchecked. CDR1 and CDR2 from the germline V gene are SGHAT and FQNNGV. The length of the CDR3 is 15 residues.

This chain connects TRBV29-1 to TRBJ2-1; the D gene TCRdb calls, TRBD2, cannot be checked with no DNA. Germline V gene sequence: CDR1 SQVTM, CDR2 ANQGSEA. The CDR3 has 14 residues. CDR3 loop: CSVEEAGRYNEQFF.

V usage is TRBV4-1 and J usage is TRBJ1-1. CDR1 and CDR2 from the germline V gene are MGHRA and YSYEKL. This CDR3 region has 15 residues. The CDR3 protein is CASSQDEYRYTEAIF.

The chain joins TRBV9 to TRBJ2-7; TCRdb indicates TRBD1, and absent DNA this call remains unverified. This CDR3 contains 13 residues. From germline, CDR1 is SGDLS and CDR2 YYNGEE. This chain's CDR3 is CASSFGTRYEQYF. Complete variable domain (other parts from reference TRBV9 and TRBJ2-7): DSGVTQTPKHLITATGQRVTLRCSPRSGDLSVYWYQQSLDQGLQFLIQYYNGEERAKGNILERFSAQQFPDLHSELNLSSLELGDSALYFCASSFGTRYEQYFGPGTRLTVT.

The CDR3: CASSDPSLSYEQYF. The gene calls are TRBV28 and TRBJ2-7; the D gene TCRdb calls, TRBD1, cannot be checked with no DNA. The CDR3 is 14 amino acids. Germline lookup yields CDR1 MDHEN and CDR2 SYDVKM.

The V call is TRBV4-3, the J call TRBJ2-7. The CDR3 runs to 14 residues. CDR1 and CDR2 from the germline V gene are LGHNA and YSLEER. CDR3 region: CASSQENRGYEQYF.

V usage is TRBV6-5 and J usage is TRBJ1-1. The CDR3 runs to 17 residues. Germline-derived CDR1 and CDR2 are MNHEY and SVGAGI. The CDR3 is CASSYNSYAQANTEAFF.

This chain connects TRBV29-1 to TRBJ1-1; TCRdb indicates TRBD1, and absent DNA this call remains unverified. In germline, CDR1 is SQVTM, CDR2 ANQGSEA. The CDR3 has 11 residues. The CDR3 is CSVKQGTEAFF.

This sequence joins TRBV3-1 and TRBJ1-2; absent DNA, TCRdb's TRBD1 call cannot be checked. The germline V gene encodes CDR1 LGHDT and CDR2 YNNKEL (reference sequence). The CDR3 has 15 amino acids. The CDR3 sequence: CASSPPLRTNYGYTF.

The V gene is TRBV2, the J gene TRBJ1-3. Germline V gives CDR1 SNHLY, CDR2 FYNNEI. The length of the CDR3 is 15 residues. CDR3 amino acids: CASSEVSSSGNTIYF.

V gene TRBV10-3 combines with J gene TRBJ2-7. The CDR3 extends over 13 amino acids. The V gene's germline CDR1 is ENHRY and CDR2 SYGVKD. CDR3 sequence reads: CAIRSLGSCEQYF.

The chain recombines TRBV5-6 with TRBJ1-1; TCRdb lists TRBD1, though no DNA is available to test this call. The CDR3 sequence is 14 residues long. Germline CDR1 and CDR2: SGHDT and YYEEEE. CDR3: CASAPVGPNTEAFF.

The chain combines TRBV29-1 with TRBJ1-1. The germline gives CDR1 SQVTM, CDR2 ANQGSEA. The CDR3 contains 14 residues. The chain's CDR3 is CSVDQIQAEGEAFF.

The V gene is TRBV2, the J gene TRBJ2-2; TCRdb designates TRBD1, a call that cannot be tested without DNA. Germline assignment: CDR1 SNHLY and CDR2 FYNNEI. This CDR3 is 15 amino acids long. CDR3 protein: CASSDVGGKTGELFF.

The chain couples TRBV10-3 to TRBJ2-5; TCRdb picks TRBD1, but there is no DNA to check that call. The CDR3 consists of 13 residues. The V gene's germline CDR1 is ENHRY and CDR2 SYGVKD. CDR3 residues: CDIREQGEETQYF.

V gene TRBV15 combines with J gene TRBJ2-7; TCRdb names TRBD1, which stays unverified in the absence of DNA. The CDR3 has 16 residues. Germline-derived CDR1 and CDR2 are LNHNV and YYDKDF (reference sequence). The chain's CDR3 is CATSSPRDSFSYEQYF.

The rearrangement joins TRBV7-2 to TRBJ2-1; TCRdb gives TRBD1 as the D gene, but with no DNA this cannot be confirmed. The germline CDR1 and CDR2 sequences are SGHTA and FQGNSA. This CDR3 spans 15 amino acids. The CDR3 sequence: CASSLAGASYNEQFF.

V and J are TRBV12-3 or TRBV12-4 and TRBJ2-7. The CDR3 is 14 residues long. This CDR3 reads CASSLPTAAYEQYF.

The rearrangement joins TRBV4-3 to TRBJ2-7; the TCRdb call, TRBD1, lacks DNA for checking. Germline CDR1 and CDR2: LGHNA and YSLEER. The CDR3 extends over 15 amino acids. The CDR3 reads CASIRGDGTAYEQYF.

CDR3 region: CASSLWTGTNNGYTF. This chain joins TRBV5-1 and TRBJ1-2; the TCRdb call, TRBD1, lacks DNA for checking. CDR3 length: 15 residues. Germline loops: CDR1 SGHRS, CDR2 YFSETQ.

The chain joins TRBV14 to TRBJ2-2. CDR3 length: 14 amino acids. CDR1 and CDR2 (germline): SGHDN, FVKESK. The CDR3 sequence: CASTATMNTGELFF.

V usage is TRBV12-3 or TRBV12-4 and J usage is TRBJ2-7; TCRdb outputs TRBD1, but without DNA this stays unchecked. CDR3 length: 13 residues. CDR3 region: CASGAGVLYEQYF.

The chain links TRBV7-6 to TRBJ2-2. The germline CDR1 and CDR2 sequences are SGHVS and FNYEAQ. The length of the CDR3 is 13 residues. The CDR3 sequence: CASSHGEVGELFF.